Below, one T cell receptor beta chain is given with its context. Its antigen is not known. Both TCR beta VDJ combination and CDR3 sequence profiling were carried out. Genomic DNA was the template for this profiling. TCRdb re-analysed the reads in MiXCR, keeping a single row per CDR3 protein. The sample has about 270,000 distinct CDR3 sequences, 82% seen once. Previously, flow cytometry had revealed CD8+CD57+ cell expansion in the patients chosen for sequencing. Acquired aplastic anemia of severe grade affected all patients. This specimen comes from a study of CD8+CD57+ T cells in acquired aplastic anemia. Overall study findings and caveats: Between patients and controls, CD8+ Simpson's diversity did not vary significantly.

The germline gives CDR1 SGDLS, CDR2 YYNGEE. CDR3 length equals 14 residues. V was shortened by 4 bases and J by 7 bases, with 17 bases between the two germline ends. The chain uses TRBV9 and TRBJ1-2; a weak D match, TRBD1 (6 bases). Sequencing used sorted CD4+, CD8+, or CD8+CD57+ T cells (not recorded which) from PBMCs. The sequence derives from a human donor with aplastic anemia. CDR3 amino acids: CASSRGQPRFGYTF. The CDR3 nucleotides read TGTGCCAGCAGCCGCGGACAGCCCCGATTTGGCTACACCTTC.